The 12 T cell receptor beta chains below all came from one sample that was sequenced in a study of T cell repertoires in cytomegalovirus infection. For these TCRs, the target antigens are not known. Each CDR3 protein is one row after TCRdb ran MiXCR on the reads. Among around 310,000 distinct CDR3 sequences listed, about 27% were seen once. The source was cultured PBMCs, collected from culture after CMV antigen stimulation. Receptors originate from a human donor in good health (CMV status not recorded). Some clones in this sample may be carry-over from other donors' samples.

The rearrangement links TRBV27 to TRBJ2-1; D perhaps matches TRBD1 (5 bases). CDR1 and CDR2 from the germline V gene are MNHEY and SMNVEV (reference sequence). The CDR3 extends over 16 amino acids. V lost 10 bases and J 0 bases, leaving 19 bases between the germline ends. The CDR3 DNA reads TGTGCCACCGGATACTCAGGGCTGGGCTCCTACAATGAGCAGTTCTTC. Translation gives CATGYSGLGSYNEQFF.

This sequence joins TRBV19 and TRBJ1-6, with a possible D match to TRBD1 (6 bases). V was clipped by 9 bases and J by 7 bases, with 13 bases between them. Germline V gene lookup returns CDR1 LNHDA and CDR2 SQIVND (reference sequence). The CDR3 sequence is 13 residues long. This chain's CDR3 is CASAGTSNSPLHF. Written as DNA, the CDR3 is TGTGCCAGCGCCGGGACATCGAATTCACCCCTCCACTTT. Looking up the rest from reference TRBV19 and TRBJ1-6 gives the full variable domain: DGGITQSPKYLFRKEGQNVTLSCEQNLNHDAMYWYRQDPGQGLRLIYYSQIVNDFQKGDIAEGYSVSREKKESFPLTVTSAQKNPTAFYLCASAGTSNSPLHFGNGTRLTVT.

The genes are TRBV7-3 and TRBJ2-5; D might be TRBD1 (5 bases). The CDR3 loop spans 21 amino acids. The V end lost 0 bases, the J end lost 5 bases, and 31 bases lay between the germline ends. Germline values: CDR1 SGHTA, CDR2 FQGTGA. This CDR3 is CASSLTEIGVDNSRGHETQYF. CDR3 bases: TGTGCCAGCAGCTTAACGGAGATAGGGGTTGACAATTCGCGAGGTCATGAGACCCAGTACTTC.

The chain carries TRBV5-1 and TRBJ2-5; perhaps D is TRBD1 or TRBD2 (7 bases each). Trimming took off 5 bases at V and 3 bases at J, with 20 bases between the two ends. There are 16 residues in the CDR3. Germline CDR1 SGHRS, CDR2 YFSETQ. The CDR3 is CASSLYRDSGEETQYF. DNA of the CDR3: TGCGCCAGCAGTTTATACCGGGACAGCGGGGAAGAGACCCAGTACTTC.

This clonotype has just a few counts. The chain is built from TRBV19 and TRBJ1-6; 8 positions match TRBD1. The CDR3 runs 17 residues. CDR1 and CDR2 (germline): LNHDA, SQIVND (reference sequence). Trimming cost V 6 bases and J 0 bases; bases outside gene matches: 7. The CDR3 protein is CASRPDRGRSYNSPLHF. CDR3 coding DNA: TGTGCCAGTAGACCCGACAGGGGACGCTCCTATAATTCACCCCTCCACTTT.

The rearrangement links TRBV19 to TRBJ1-5; TRBD1 aligns across 7 bases. Germline V lookup: CDR1 LNHDA, CDR2 SQIVND (reference sequence). V was clipped by 3 bases and J by 0 bases; unmatched bases: 5. The CDR3 consists of 16 residues. CDR3 loop: CASSMRTGGSNQPQHF. In DNA form, the CDR3 reads TGTGCCAGTAGTATGAGGACAGGAGGTAGCAATCAGCCCCAGCATTTT.

The chain has TRBV10-3 and TRBJ2-3; tentative D call: TRBD2 (5 bases). There are 18 residues in the CDR3. Germline CDR1 and CDR2: ENHRY and SYGVKD. The V end lost 7 bases, the J end lost 5 bases, and 28 bases lay between the germline ends. The CDR3, as DNA: TGTGCCATCACCTCTGGTGAAGGCCTAGCTGTCACGGGAGATACGCAGTATTTT. It translates to CAITSGEGLAVTGDTQYF.

This chain's CDR3 is CASSSRQKPREAFF. CDR3 bases: TGTGCCAGCAGCTCACGACAAAAGCCCAGGGAAGCTTTCTTT. V usage is TRBV11-3 and J usage is TRBJ1-1; D is undetermined. Germline CDR1 and CDR2: SGHNT and YENEEA. The V end was cut by 4 bases, the J end by 8 bases, with 17 bases between. The length of the CDR3 is 14 residues.

DNA for the CDR3: TGTGCCAGCAGCTTAGCTGGGACTAGCGGGGTAGATACGCAGTATTTT. Translated: CASSLAGTSGVDTQYF. The chain joins TRBV7-8 to TRBJ2-3; TRBD2 matches 13 bases. Germline CDR1 SGHVS, CDR2 FQNEAQ. This CDR3 contains 16 residues. The trim removed 0 bases at V and 5 bases at J, leaving 2 bases unmatched.

V and J are TRBV20-1 and TRBJ2-7; D gene ambiguous. Germline-derived CDR1 and CDR2 are DFQATT and SNEGSKA (reference sequence). The CDR3 totals 11 residues. In nucleotides, the CDR3 is TGCAGCTCCGGGCCCCAGGCCGAGCAGTACTTC. Translation: CSSGPQAEQYF.

The gene calls are TRBV7-6 and TRBJ2-1, with D possibly matching TRBD1 (6 bases). Per germline, CDR1 SGHVS and CDR2 FNYEAQ. V lost 4 bases to trimming and J lost 3 bases, with 16 bases between them. The CDR3 length is 16 residues. The CDR3 region has the DNA TGTGCCAGCAGCTCCCCCAGGGGCCCCCACTACAATGAGCAGTTCTTC. It codes for CASSSPRGPHYNEQFF.

The chain joins TRBV28 to TRBJ1-2; 8 nucleotides line up with TRBD1. Germline V gene data show CDR1 as MDHEN and CDR2 as SYDVKM. V was pared by 8 bases and J by 2 bases, with 7 bases of the junction left unmatched. The CDR3 runs 14 residues. The CDR3 DNA is TGTGCCAGCGGTCTGGGACAGGAGAACTATGGCTACACCTTC. It is translated as CASGLGQENYGYTF.